This T cell receptor (beta chain) was sequenced for a study of human T cells and chemical hapten exposure. General study results and limits: A positive correlation with patch test score was found for PT1 expanded TCR counts.

This clonotype was detected a few times. Its antigen is undetermined. Individual cDNA molecules had unique molecular identifiers attached to them by the library. TCRdb processed the RACE reads anew with MiXCR; each CDR3 protein has one entry. Here the sample spans approximately 100,000 distinct CDR3 sequences, approximately 11% being singletons. The CDR3 is 14 residues long. V lost 2 bases, J lost 0 bases, and 10 bases lay in between. CDR1 is DFQATT and CDR2 is SNEGSKA in the germline V gene (reference sequence). Specified time point: patch test 1, 2 weeks after DPC sensitization. The sample's treatment: therapeutic diphenylcyclopropenone sensitization with weekly scalp DPC. Patients had alopecia, were aged 18 to 70, and were not pregnant.

Sequenced material: whole blood, taken in connection with sensitization to the hapten diphenylcyclopropenone (DPC). V and J are TRBV20-1 and TRBJ1-1; weak D call: TRBD1 (6 bases). The origin of this receptor is a woman aged 40 to 50 with alopecia areata. Some clones in this sample may be carry-over from other donors' samples. The CDR3 nucleotides read TGCAGTGCTAGACCGGACAGCTTGAACACTGAAGCTTTCTTT. As protein: CSARPDSLNTEAFF.